The 27 T cell receptor beta chains in this list originate from one sample, sequenced in a study of cytomegalovirus exposure and HLA in healthy donors. The study ran its PCR with 60 Vbeta and 13 Jbeta primers. Sequenced by immunoSEQ multiplex PCR; TCRdb stores in-frame clones only, minus some. This table has 83,000 or so clones, around 75% appearing once. Sequencing was done on a sample of PBMCs. These receptor sequences come from a woman aged 40 to 50 in good health and CMV-seropositive.

In its sample, this clone was seen a few times. The gene calls are TRBV19 and TRBJ1-1, with a tentative D call TRBD1 (6 bases). CDR3 length: 16 amino acids. Germline assignment: CDR1 LNHDA and CDR2 SQIVND (reference sequence). V lost 3 bases to trimming and J lost 6 bases, with 20 bases between them. The DNA for the CDR3 is TGTGCCAGTAGTATGGGGAGGGGACAAGGCATCGCTGAAGCTTTCTTT. This encodes CASSMGRGQGIAEAFF.

V gene TRBV6-1 combines with J gene TRBJ1-6; maybe TRBD1 (5 bases). The length of the CDR3 is 15 residues. Trimming left V 8 bases short and J 4 bases short, with 15 bases between. CDR1 MNHNS and CDR2 SASEGT come from the germline V gene. CDR3 DNA sequence: TGTGCCAGCCGGAAGGAGGGGACGTATAATTCACCCCTCCACTTT. It is translated as CASRKEGTYNSPLHF.

The chain has TRBV15 and TRBJ1-4, with TRBD1 as a possible D gene (5 bases). This CDR3 region has 14 residues. Germline V CDR1 and CDR2: LNHNV, YYDKDF (reference sequence). Trimming pared 11 bases from V and 4 bases from J, leaving 17 bases between. CDR3 DNA: TGTGCCTCAAAGCGGGGGGGAAATAATGAAAAACTGTTTTTT. Protein sequence: CASKRGGNNEKLFF. The entire variable domain, with the rest obtained from reference TRBV15 and TRBJ1-4, is as follows: DAMVIQNPRYQVTQFGKPVTLSCSQTLNHNVMYWYQQKSSQAPKLLFHYYDKDFNNEADTPDNFQSRRPNTSFCFLDIRSPGLGDTAMYLCASKRGGNNEKLFFGSGTQLSVL.

As DNA, the CDR3 is TGTGCCAGCAGCTTAGGCGACAGGGGTGTCACACCCCTCCACTTT. It yields the protein CASSLGDRGVTPLHF. This chain uses TRBV13 with TRBJ1-6, with 8 nucleotides matching TRBD1. CDR1 PRHDT and CDR2 FYEKMQ come from the germline V gene (reference sequence). The junction had 6 bases not matched to a gene; V was cut back by 0 bases and J by 11 bases. This CDR3 comprises 15 residues.

This clone was seen once. The chain employs TRBV27 and TRBJ1-6; TRBD1 is a possible D gene (5 bases). The CDR3 is made up of 16 amino acids. Trimming stripped 3 bases from V and 6 bases from J, with 15 bases between. CDR1 is MNHEY and CDR2 is SMNVEV in the germline V gene (reference sequence). In DNA form, the CDR3 reads TGTGCCAGCAGTTTGGGTTCCGTGGGGGGTAATTCACCCCTCCACTTT. It encodes CASSLGSVGGNSPLHF.

The chain is built from TRBV5-1 and TRBJ2-1, with TRBD2 identical over 7 bases. CDR3 length: 14 amino acids. V was clipped by 2 bases and J by 2 bases; unmatched bases: 1. CDR1 and CDR2 from the germline V gene are SGHRS and YFSETQ. CDR3 sequence: CASSFGGTYNEQFF. CDR3 sequence (DNA): TGCGCCAGCAGCTTCGGGGGGACCTACAATGAGCAGTTCTTC.

The chain employs TRBV7-9 and TRBJ1-4, with TRBD1 matching over 7 bases. Unmatched junction bases numbered 16, after V lost 1 base and J lost 8 bases. The germline CDR1 and CDR2 sequences are SEHNR and FQNEAQ (reference sequence). This CDR3 has 18 amino acids. The CDR3 DNA sequence: TGTGCCAGCAGCTTAGGGGCGGGTGAGAGAACAGGGGTCGAAAAACTGTTTTTT. Translation gives CASSLGAGERTGVEKLFF.

The chain couples TRBV6-1 to TRBJ1-4; no clear D gene. V was trimmed by 4 bases and J by 2 bases, leaving 11 bases between them. The CDR3 totals 15 residues. Germline assignment: CDR1 MNHNS and CDR2 SASEGT. DNA of the CDR3: TGTGCCAGCAGTGCCACCCCCGCGACTAATGAAAAACTGTTTTTT. It codes for CASSATPATNEKLFF.

The chain has TRBV9 and TRBJ2-1; no clear D. This CDR3 is 15 amino acids long. V was clipped by 0 bases and J by 0 bases, with 7 bases between them. CDR1 and CDR2 from the germline V gene are SGDLS and YYNGEE. Here the CDR3 DNA reads TGTGCCAGCAGCGTAGGGGCAGTCTCCTACAATGAGCAGTTCTTC. Translating it yields CASSVGAVSYNEQFF.

There are a few counts of this clone. This chain links TRBV5-6 with TRBJ1-6; 10 bases fit TRBD1. The germline gives CDR1 SGHDT, CDR2 YYEEEE. V lost 2 bases to trimming and J lost 4 bases; unmatched junction nucleotides: 3. CDR3 length equals 16 residues. The CDR3 nucleotides read TGTGCCAGCAGCTTTGACAGGGGGCAATATAATTCACCCCTCCACTTT. Translation: CASSFDRGQYNSPLHF.

The chain combines TRBV6-6 with TRBJ1-4, with D unclear. Trimming removed 2 bases from V and 10 bases from J, with 14 bases in between. The germline gives CDR1 MNHNY, CDR2 SVGAGI (reference sequence). CDR3 length equals 14 residues. The CDR3 sequence is CASSYADPRGKLFF. In nucleotides, the CDR3 is TGTGCCAGCAGTTACGCCGACCCCCGCGGAAAACTGTTTTTT.

The chain is built from TRBV15 and TRBJ1-1, with D unclear. The CDR3 extends over 12 amino acids. Germline-derived CDR1 and CDR2 are LNHNV and YYDKDF (reference sequence). V was cut by 8 bases and J by 5 bases, with 12 bases left in between. CDR3 DNA sequence: TGTGCCACCTCCTCCGGGTTAACTGAAGCTTTCTTT. This encodes CATSSGLTEAFF.

The genes are TRBV18 and TRBJ1-4; no clear D gene. The CDR3 length is 16 residues. The V and J ends lost 3 bases and 0 bases respectively, with 11 bases between them. Germline CDR1 is KGHSH and CDR2 is LQKENI. The CDR3 loop reads CASSPTNSATNEKLFF. The CDR3 DNA is TGTGCCAGCTCACCCACAAACAGTGCAACTAATGAAAAACTGTTTTTT.

The chain recombines TRBV5-4 with TRBJ1-1; 7 bases line up with TRBD1. The germline V gene has CDR1 SGHNT and CDR2 YYREEE (reference sequence). J was trimmed by 7 bases and V by 0 bases; bases with no gene match: 3. CDR3 length: 13 amino acids. CDR3 sequence: CASSLVWDSEAFF. CDR3 nucleotides: TGTGCCAGCAGCTTGGTATGGGACAGTGAAGCTTTCTTT.

The chain couples TRBV10-3 to TRBJ1-5; TRBD1 agrees at 7 bases. CDR1 is ENHRY, CDR2 SYGVKD, per germline. This CDR3 comprises 15 residues. J gave up 3 bases and V 6 bases, and 8 bases lay outside the gene matches. The CDR3 reads CAISARQGDNQPQHF. The CDR3 DNA is TGTGCCATCAGCGCAAGACAGGGTGACAATCAGCCCCAGCATTTT.

V is TRBV6-5 and J is TRBJ2-7, with D possibly matching TRBD1 (6 bases). CDR1 is MNHEY, CDR2 SVGAGI, per germline. The CDR3 is 16 amino acids. The ends were cut back, 4 bases at V and 2 bases at J, with 18 bases in the middle. CDR3: CASSSLTGGIPYEQYF. In nucleotides, the CDR3 is TGTGCCAGCAGTTCTTTGACAGGAGGAATACCCTACGAGCAGTACTTC.

The chain employs TRBV4-2 and TRBJ2-7; 8 bases line up with TRBD1. Germline CDR1 is LGHNA and CDR2 is YNFKEQ. The CDR3 is 16 residues long. Germline trimming cut 1 base from V and 2 bases from J; bases unmatched to any gene: 7. As DNA, the CDR3 is TGTGCCAGCAGCCAAGTAGACAGGGGAAAAACCTACGAGCAGTACTTC. Translating gives CASSQVDRGKTYEQYF.

The V gene is TRBV9, the J gene TRBJ1-1, with D possibly TRBD1 on 6 matching bases. V was trimmed by 4 bases and J by 5 bases, leaving 9 bases between them. Germline CDR1 reads SGDLS; CDR2 reads YYNGEE. The CDR3 spans 12 residues. CDR3 protein: CASSLTGTEAFF. In nucleotides, the CDR3 is TGTGCCAGCAGCCTCACAGGGACTGAAGCTTTCTTT.

The gene calls are TRBV4-2 and TRBJ1-3; TRBD1 matches at 7 bases. The CDR3 loop spans 15 amino acids. The germline V gene has CDR1 LGHNA and CDR2 YNFKEQ. V lost 4 bases and J lost 7; bases outside the gene matches: 10. This chain's CDR3 is CASSPTQGGSNTIYF. The CDR3 nucleotides read TGTGCCAGCAGCCCCACCCAGGGGGGAAGCAACACCATATATTTT.

J is TRBJ1-5 and V is TRBV29-1; weak D call: TRBD1 (6 bases). Germline loops: CDR1 SQVTM, CDR2 ANQGSEA. The CDR3 runs 15 residues. Trimming pared 4 bases from V and 5 bases from J, leaving 18 bases between. The CDR3 spells CSVGSGAKGDQPQHF. In DNA, the CDR3 is TGCAGCGTTGGTTCTGGGGCCAAGGGGGATCAGCCCCAGCATTTT.

The chain couples TRBV2 to TRBJ1-5; D gene uncertain. This CDR3 spans 13 amino acids. Germline CDR1 and CDR2: SNHLY and FYNNEI. Trimming cost V 7 bases and J 1 base, with 8 bases left between them. Here the CDR3 reads CASKQVSNQPQHF. Here the CDR3 DNA reads TGTGCCAGCAAACAAGTGAGCAATCAGCCCCAGCATTTT.

The rearrangement uses TRBV9 and TRBJ1-5; D is unclear. Trimming took 0 bases from V and 7 from J, leaving 14 bases between them. The CDR3 is made up of 15 amino acids. Germline CDR1 and CDR2: SGDLS and YYNGEE. The CDR3 DNA follows: TGTGCCAGCAGCGTAGTCCCGGGTGCGAGACAGCCCCAGCATTTT. It is translated as CASSVVPGARQPQHF.

V usage is TRBV7-9 and J usage is TRBJ1-1; 9 nucleotides align to TRBD1. Germline V gene lookup returns CDR1 SEHNR and CDR2 FQNEAQ (reference sequence). The CDR3 is 18 amino acids. The V segment lost 4 bases and the J segment 2 bases; nucleotides outside the gene matches: 14. The CDR3 bases are TGTGCCAGCAGCTCCCCGGTTAGGGACAGGGCGGGAAACACTGAAGCTTTCTTT. Protein product: CASSSPVRDRAGNTEAFF.

This chain links TRBV7-8 with TRBJ2-7; TRBD1 aligns across 7 bases. Germline-derived CDR1 and CDR2 are SGHVS and FQNEAQ. The CDR3 totals 14 residues. Trimming at V came to 3 bases and at J to 3 bases, leaving 5 bases not matched to a gene. The DNA for the CDR3 is TGTGCCAGCAGCTTTACAGGGGTTGGCTACGAGCAGTACTTC. The encoded protein is CASSFTGVGYEQYF.

This clone was found a few times. V is TRBV11-2 and J is TRBJ2-3, with a tentative D call TRBD2 (6 bases). Germline V lookup: CDR1 SGHAT, CDR2 FQNNGV. V gave up 1 base and J gave up 2 bases, with 10 bases separating them. The CDR3 is made up of 15 amino acids. The DNA for the CDR3 is TGTGCCAGCAGCTTAGTTGCGGGATTCACAGATACGCAGTATTTT. It codes for CASSLVAGFTDTQYF.

The chain has TRBV9 and TRBJ2-1; 7 bases line up with TRBD1. CDR1 SGDLS and CDR2 YYNGEE come from the germline V gene. V was pared by 2 bases and J by 13 bases, with 12 bases of the junction left unmatched. The CDR3 loop spans 14 amino acids. In DNA, the CDR3 is TGTGCCAGCAGCGTCTTCGGGACAGCCGGCGAACAGTTCTTC. Residues: CASSVFGTAGEQFF.

The count of this clone is one. CDR3: CASSDGQYEQYF. CDR3 nucleotides: TGCGCCAGCAGTGATGGGCAATACGAGCAGTACTTC. V is TRBV10-2 and J is TRBJ2-7, with D unclear. Germline V gives CDR1 WSHSY, CDR2 SAAADI. V lost 3 bases to trimming and J lost 4 bases, with 7 bases between them. This CDR3 comprises 12 residues.